Below, 21 T cell receptor beta chains from the same sample are listed, as sequenced in a study of blood T cell repertoires in COVID-19. Using immunoSEQ multiplex PCR, the repertoire was profiled, and TCRdb retains in-frame clones only, with some absent. The table has 100,000 to 150,000 clones, 70% to 90% seen once; the top ten hold about 1.2%. Sequencing used peripheral blood. Receptors originate from a woman older than 75 with acute or convalescent COVID-19.

V usage is TRBV5-4 and J usage is TRBJ2-1, with D perhaps TRBD2 (5 bases). The CDR3 totals 15 residues. CDR1 is SGHNT and CDR2 is YYREEE in the germline V gene (reference sequence). Trimming removed 4 bases from V and 2 bases from J, with 13 bases in between. CDR3 region: CASSEGPPAYNEQFF. The CDR3 DNA reads TGTGCCAGCAGCGAGGGCCCGCCTGCCTACAATGAGCAGTTCTTC.

Of note for this clone: The junction departs from germline at one end; a sequencing error may be responsible. J is TRBJ2-2 and V is TRBV24-1, with TRBD2 matching over 8 bases. The CDR3 totals 18 residues. Germline lookup yields CDR1 KGHDR and CDR2 SFDVKD. The CDR3 loop reads CATSDLAPFSGNAGELFF. Here the CDR3 DNA reads TGTGCCACCAGTGATTTGGCGCCTTTTAGCGGGAACGCCGGGGAGCTGTTTTTT.

This chain joins TRBV28 and TRBJ1-2, with TRBD1 matching over 8 bases. The CDR3 runs to 15 residues. Germline assignment: CDR1 MDHEN and CDR2 SYDVKM. Unmatched junction bases numbered 10, after V lost 7 bases and J lost 3 bases. CDR3 DNA: TGTGCCAGCACCTTGGGGCCAGGGGGCTACTATGGCTACACCTTC. Translating it yields CASTLGPGGYYGYTF.

The chain is built from TRBV4-3 and TRBJ2-1; TRBD2 matches 12 bases. V was pared by 0 bases and J by 4 bases, with 4 bases of the junction left unmatched. CDR1 is LGHNA and CDR2 is YSLEER in the germline V gene. This CDR3 has 17 amino acids. DNA for the CDR3: TGCGCCAGCAGCCAAGATCGACTAGCGGGGGTTTACAATGAGCAGTTCTTC. Translated: CASSQDRLAGVYNEQFF.

On this clone itself: One junction end disagrees with the germline gene, perhaps due to a read error. This chain links TRBV19 with TRBJ2-6, with 10 bases aligning to TRBD2. The CDR3 is 13 residues long. Per germline, CDR1 LNHDA and CDR2 SQIVND (reference sequence). The CDR3 nucleotides are TGTGCCAGTAGTATAGCGCCTCTAGCGGGAGTCTCTTTC. Its protein is CASSIAPLAGVSF.

J is TRBJ2-3 and V is TRBV2; tentative D call: TRBD1 (5 bases). V lost 6 bases, J lost 4 bases, and 8 bases lay in between. Germline loops: CDR1 SNHLY, CDR2 FYNNEI. The length of the CDR3 is 12 residues. Written as DNA, the CDR3 is TGTGCCAGCAGGACAGAGGCAGATACGCAGTATTTT. Its protein is CASRTEADTQYF. The full variable domain, rest sourced from reference TRBV2 and TRBJ2-3, is EPEVTQTPSHQVTQMGQEVILRCVPISNHLYFYWYRQILGQKVEFLVSFYNNEISEKSEIFDDQFSVERPDGSNFTLKIRSTKLEDSAMYFCASRTEADTQYFGPGTRLTVL.

The chain uses TRBV5-4 and TRBJ1-2; D not resolved. CDR1 and CDR2 (germline): SGHNT, YYREEE (reference sequence). V lost 0 bases, J lost 0 bases, and 9 bases lay in between. The CDR3 consists of 15 residues. The CDR3 DNA reads TGTGCCAGCAGCTTGGGTGTCAGTACTAACTATGGCTACACCTTC. Amino acids: CASSLGVSTNYGYTF.

The chain recombines TRBV3-1 (or the pseudogene TRBV3-2) with TRBJ2-1, with 12 positions matching TRBD2. This CDR3 has 15 residues. The germline gives CDR1 LGHDT, CDR2 YNNKEL (reference sequence). Trimming cost V 5 bases and J 5 bases; bases outside gene matches: 4. The CDR3 sequence: CASSSTSGGNNEQFF. Written as DNA, the CDR3 is TGTGCCAGCAGCTCGACTAGCGGGGGAAACAATGAGCAGTTCTTC.

V gene TRBV14 combines with J gene TRBJ1-1; D is unclear. The CDR3 extends over 16 amino acids. Trimming cost V 4 bases and J 7 bases, with 22 bases left between them. From germline, CDR1 is SGHDN and CDR2 FVKESK. The CDR3 loop is CASSPKPGVSIFEAFF. The CDR3 nucleotides read TGTGCCAGCAGCCCGAAACCCGGGGTATCGATTTTTGAAGCTTTCTTT.

This sequence joins TRBV19 and TRBJ2-7; no definite D call. The germline V gene encodes CDR1 LNHDA and CDR2 SQIVND (reference sequence). This CDR3 has 15 amino acids. Deletions cut 4 bases from V and 4 bases from J, with 17 bases between. The CDR3 region has the DNA TGTGCCAGTAGTAGGGCCAGTCAGCCTGGGTACGAGCAGTACTTC. As protein: CASSRASQPGYEQYF.

The chain combines TRBV19 with TRBJ1-1; 8 positions match TRBD1. The CDR3 loop spans 14 amino acids. CDR1 and CDR2 (germline): LNHDA, SQIVND (reference sequence). V was clipped by 7 bases and J by 5 bases; unmatched bases: 9. The CDR3 here is CASKNRGLGTEAFF. CDR3 in DNA: TGTGCCAGTAAGAACAGGGGGTTAGGTACTGAAGCTTTCTTT.

This sequence joins TRBV7-2 and TRBJ1-5; the D is unclear. Germline V gene sequence: CDR1 SGHTA, CDR2 FQGNSA. The CDR3 covers 15 residues. V was pared by 1 base and J by 0 bases, with 7 bases between. CDR3 DNA sequence: TGTGCCAGCAGCTTAGGCGGGATTAGCAATCAGCCCCAGCATTTT. Its translation: CASSLGGISNQPQHF.

The chain is built from TRBV9 and TRBJ1-1, with D possibly being TRBD1 (5 bases). The CDR3 contains 15 residues. V was pared by 1 base and J by 1 base, with 11 bases between. Germline loops: CDR1 SGDLS, CDR2 YYNGEE. CDR3 region: CASSVIGVGNTEAFF. The CDR3 bases are TGTGCCAGCAGCGTAATAGGGGTGGGGAACACTGAAGCTTTCTTT.

The chain uses TRBV5-4 and TRBJ1-4; 7 bases line up with TRBD1. The CDR3 length is 15 residues. Trimming removed 4 bases from V and 5 bases from J; junction bases left unmatched: 8. Germline CDR1 is SGHNT and CDR2 is YYREEE (reference sequence). The CDR3 sequence is CASSKQGGSNEKLFF. CDR3 DNA: TGTGCCAGCAGCAAGCAGGGGGGCTCAAATGAAAAACTGTTTTTT. The variable domain in full, with the rest retrieved from reference TRBV5-4 and TRBJ1-4, is ETGVTQSPTHLIKTRGQQVTLRCSSQSGHNTVSWYQQALGQGPQFIFQYYREEENGRGNFPPRFSGLQFPNYSSELNVNALELDDSALYLCASSKQGGSNEKLFFGSGTQLSVL.

The chain uses TRBV6-1 and TRBJ1-2, with D perhaps matching TRBD1 (6 bases). Trimming removed 3 bases from V and 6 bases from J, with 14 bases in between. The CDR3 is 14 amino acids. CDR1 is MNHNS and CDR2 is SASEGT in the germline V gene. The CDR3 sequence is CASSDRGRAHGYTF. The CDR3 DNA reads as TGTGCCAGCAGTGACAGGGGTCGGGCCCATGGCTACACCTTC.

CDR3 sequence: CASSLFASGYNEQFF. As DNA, the CDR3 is TGCGCCAGCAGCTTGTTTGCTAGCGGATACAATGAGCAGTTCTTC. This rearrangement joins TRBV5-1 to TRBJ2-1, with TRBD2 matching 7 bases. The V and J ends lost 1 base and 4 bases, in that order; junction bases with no gene match: 5. This CDR3 comprises 15 residues. CDR1 is SGHRS and CDR2 is YFSETQ in the germline V gene.

V and J are TRBV6-5 and TRBJ2-3; TRBD1 might be the D (5 bases). Trimming left V 5 bases short and J 4 bases short, with 13 bases between. The CDR3 has 14 amino acids. The germline gives CDR1 MNHEY, CDR2 SVGAGI. Written as DNA, the CDR3 is TGTGCCAGCAGTCTACAGGTCCCCTCAGATACGCAGTATTTT. It yields the protein CASSLQVPSDTQYF.

The chain uses TRBV4-2 and TRBJ1-2; D gene unclear. The CDR3 spans 13 residues. Trimming pared 0 bases from V and 4 bases from J, leaving 6 bases between. Per germline, CDR1 LGHNA and CDR2 YNFKEQ. CDR3: CASSQDVGYGYTF. CDR3 bases: TGTGCCAGCAGCCAAGATGTCGGCTATGGCTACACCTTC.

The chain has TRBV6-5 and TRBJ1-2; 8 nucleotides agree with TRBD1. V shed 6 bases and J 2 bases; nucleotides not matched to a gene: 2. Germline CDR1 MNHEY, CDR2 SVGAGI. The CDR3 runs 13 residues. CDR3 DNA: TGTGCCAGCAGCAGGACAGGGAACTATGGCTACACCTTC. Translating gives CASSRTGNYGYTF.

V gene TRBV5-5 combines with J gene TRBJ1-4; 9 nucleotides match TRBD1. The CDR3 spans 14 residues. Germline CDR1 and CDR2: SGHKS and YYEKEE (reference sequence). The ends lost 3 bases at V and 5 bases at J; junction bases unmatched: 2. In DNA form, the CDR3 reads TGTGCCAGCAGCTCCGGGACAGGGAATGAAAAACTGTTTTTT. Translated, it gives CASSSGTGNEKLFF.

This chain links TRBV2 with TRBJ2-3; 9 bases agree with TRBD2. The V segment lost 9 bases and the J segment 2 bases; nucleotides outside the gene matches: 6. This CDR3 is built from 14 residues. Germline CDR1 SNHLY, CDR2 FYNNEI. The CDR3 bases are TGTGCCAGGAAGGGACTAGCAACCACAGATACGCAGTATTTT. Translation: CARKGLATTDTQYF.